This TCR beta chain was sequenced for a study of T cell responses to AZD1222 COVID-19 vaccine. Whole-study results and caveats: Just 5 to 7 people given AZD1222 tested seropositive at baseline.

As to this clone: Its antigen is undetermined.

CDR1 and CDR2 from the germline V gene are MNHEY and SVGAGI. CDR3 length equals 15 residues. Trimming removed 0 bases from V and 2 bases from J, with 10 bases in between. Method: immunoSEQ multiplex PCR; TCRdb's copy keeps in-frame clones and lacks some. The sample holds under 200,000 clones; 88% are singletons and the top ten take more than 5%. Specimen: peripheral blood, collected on day 0 of AZD1222 vaccination. V is TRBV6-5 and J is TRBJ1-2; D unresolved. This clonotype originated in an adult in good health. The CDR3 DNA follows: TGTGCCAGCAGTTACTCATACGGGGAAAACTATGGCTACACCTTC. This sequence encodes CASSYSYGENYGYTF.